What follows are 17 T cell receptor beta chains derived from one specimen sequenced in a study of CD8 T cells in Susac syndrome. Roughly 0.45 to 1 ug RNA was reverse transcribed with random hexamers. Via MiXCR, TCRdb re-called the immunoSEQ multiplex PCR reads, giving one row per CDR3 protein. The sample yields roughly 150,000 distinct CDR3 sequences, 92% seen once. The sequenced sample consisted of CD4+ T cells from PBMCs. All receptors derive from a human donor in good health.

The chain recombines TRBV19 with TRBJ1-1; 9 bases are a match to TRBD1. Losses at the gene ends were 2 bases for V and 4 bases for J; bases not matched to a gene: 8. The germline V gene has CDR1 LNHDA and CDR2 SQIVND (reference sequence). The CDR3 length is 16 residues. The CDR3 here is CASSINQGQGVTEAFF. CDR3 nucleotides: TGTGCCAGTAGTATAAATCAGGGACAGGGTGTCACTGAAGCTTTCTTT.

This sequence joins TRBV6-5 and TRBJ2-2; possible D gene TRBD2, 6 bases. Per germline, CDR1 MNHEY and CDR2 SVGAGI. Trimming shortened V by 0 bases and J by 4 bases, and 9 bases separated the two germline ends. The CDR3 loop spans 15 amino acids. In DNA form, the CDR3 reads TGTGCCAGCAGTTACTCCAGCGGGTCCACCGGGGAGCTGTTTTTT. Protein product: CASSYSSGSTGELFF.

This chain joins TRBV30 and TRBJ1-5; D call uncertain. Germline CDR1 and CDR2: GTSNPN and SVGIG (reference sequence). CDR3 length: 13 amino acids. V was cut by 0 bases and J by 4 bases, with 7 bases left in between. CDR3 protein: CAWSVLENQPQHF. As DNA, the CDR3 is TGTGCCTGGAGTGTACTAGAGAATCAGCCCCAGCATTTT.

This clonotype was observed once. The rearrangement uses TRBV7-9 and TRBJ1-1; 8 bases align to TRBD1. The junction had 0 bases not matched to a gene; V was cut back by 3 bases and J by 0 bases. The length of the CDR3 is 14 residues. Germline CDR1 and CDR2: SEHNR and FQNEAQ (reference sequence). For the CDR3, the DNA is TGTGCCAGCAGCTTGACAGGGGTGAACACTGAAGCTTTCTTT. Its translation is CASSLTGVNTEAFF. Supplemented by reference TRBV7-9 and TRBJ1-1, the full variable domain reads DTGVSQNPRHKITKRGQNVTFRCDPISEHNRLYWYRQTLGQGPEFLTYFQNEAQLEKSRLLSDRFSAERPKGSFSTLEIQRTEQGDSAMYLCASSLTGVNTEAFFGQGTRLTVV.

This sequence joins TRBV5-1 and TRBJ2-2; no reliable D call. Germline loops: CDR1 SGHRS, CDR2 YFSETQ. The V end lost 7 bases, the J end lost 0 bases, and 10 bases lay between the germline ends. This CDR3 is 14 amino acids long. In DNA form, the CDR3 reads TGCGCCAGCCAGATGAACGCGAACACCGGGGAGCTGTTTTTT. Its protein product is CASQMNANTGELFF. The variable domain in full, with the rest retrieved from reference TRBV5-1 and TRBJ2-2, is KAGVTQTPRYLIKTRGQQVTLSCSPISGHRSVSWYQQTPGQGLQFLFEYFSETQRNKGNFPGRFSGRQFSNSRSEMNVSTLELGDSALYLCASQMNANTGELFFGEGSRLTVL.

The chain recombines TRBV20-1 with TRBJ2-3, with no clear D. The germline V gene has CDR1 DFQATT and CDR2 SNEGSKA (reference sequence). V was cut by 0 bases and J by 6 bases, with 10 bases left in between. The CDR3 contains 13 residues. The CDR3 bases are TGCAGTGCTAGAGATTGGAGTGGGGATACGCAGTATTTT. Amino acid sequence: CSARDWSGDTQYF.

The rearrangement uses TRBV9 and TRBJ2-1; no definite D call. This CDR3 is 15 amino acids long. Germline CDR1 and CDR2: SGDLS and YYNGEE. Trimming pared 0 bases from V and 7 bases from J, leaving 14 bases between. The DNA of the CDR3 is TGTGCCAGCAGCGTAGAAGTAGATGTCCGGAATGAGCAGTTCTTC. The encoded protein is CASSVEVDVRNEQFF.

The V gene is TRBV7-2, the J gene TRBJ1-1, with D possibly matching TRBD1 (6 bases). Trimming removed 3 bases from V and 2 bases from J, with 13 bases in between. The germline V gene encodes CDR1 SGHTA and CDR2 FQGNSA. The CDR3 contains 15 residues. This chain's CDR3 is CASSFHRDLNTEAFF. Written as DNA, the CDR3 is TGTGCCAGCAGCTTTCACAGGGATTTAAACACTGAAGCTTTCTTT.

This clonotype was counted a single time. The chain carries TRBV20-1 and TRBJ2-6; D remains ambiguous. Trimming shortened V by 8 bases and J by 0 bases, and 11 bases separated the two germline ends. This CDR3 has 14 residues. Looked up from germline, CDR1 is DFQATT and CDR2 is SNEGSKA (reference sequence). CDR3 nucleotides: TGCAGTTCCCCGGCGAGCTCTGGGGCCAACGTCCTGACTTTC. Its translation is CSSPASSGANVLTF.

CDR3 nucleotide sequence: TGCGCCAGCAGCTCAGGACCCTATCGAGACAATGAGCAGTTCTTC. Translated: CASSSGPYRDNEQFF. The chain has TRBV5-1 and TRBJ2-1, with D unresolved. Trimming removed 3 bases from V and 5 bases from J, with 15 bases in between. The germline gives CDR1 SGHRS, CDR2 YFSETQ. The CDR3 consists of 15 residues.

CDR3 bases: TGTGCCAGCAGCGTCAACCCGGGACAGGGGGGGCGAGAGCAGTACTTC. Translating gives CASSVNPGQGGREQYF. The chain couples TRBV9 to TRBJ2-7; 11 bases fit TRBD1. CDR1 and CDR2 (germline): SGDLS, YYNGEE. V lost 2 bases, J lost 7 bases, and 11 bases stayed unmatched. This CDR3 region has 16 residues.

The table lists this clonotype with a count of one. This chain connects TRBV3-1 to TRBJ1-1; the D is unclear. The germline V gene has CDR1 LGHDT and CDR2 YNNKEL (reference sequence). Trimming took off 1 base at V and 0 bases at J, with 9 bases between the two ends. The CDR3 contains 15 residues. The CDR3 DNA reads TGTGCCAGCAGCCAAGGTACATCCATGAACACTGAAGCTTTCTTT. Protein sequence: CASSQGTSMNTEAFF.

This clonotype was detected a few times. V gene TRBV5-1 combines with J gene TRBJ2-3; the D is unclear. There are 13 residues in the CDR3. Trimming pared 3 bases from V and 4 bases from J, leaving 9 bases between. Germline values: CDR1 SGHRS, CDR2 YFSETQ. The CDR3 DNA reads as TGCGCCAGCAGCTCCCTCGGACCAGATACGCAGTATTTT. Translating it yields CASSSLGPDTQYF.

The J gene is TRBJ2-4, the V gene TRBV5-1; 11 bases align to TRBD1. V lost 4 bases, J lost 9 bases, and 6 bases stayed unmatched. CDR1 is SGHRS, CDR2 YFSETQ, per germline. CDR3 length: 14 residues. CDR3 sequence: CASSPGQGAGIQYF. The CDR3 DNA reads TGCGCCAGCAGCCCCGGACAGGGGGCGGGCATTCAGTACTTC.

This rearrangement joins TRBV5-1 to TRBJ2-7, with D perhaps TRBD1 (5 bases). The V end lost 4 bases, the J end lost 0 bases, and 11 bases lay between the germline ends. Germline CDR1 reads SGHRS; CDR2 reads YFSETQ. This CDR3 region has 14 residues. The CDR3 sequence: CASSTRQNSYEQYF. CDR3 DNA sequence: TGCGCCAGCAGCACCCGACAGAACTCCTACGAGCAGTACTTC.

The chain carries TRBV12-3 or TRBV12-4 and TRBJ1-2, with TRBD1 matching 8 bases. V trimming: 5 bases; J trimming: 4 bases; junction bases outside the gene matches: 6. The CDR3 runs to 14 residues. For the CDR3, the DNA is TGTGCCAGCAGTCGGGCCGGGACAGGCTATGGCTACACCTTC. This gives the protein CASSRAGTGYGYTF.

V usage is TRBV19 and J usage is TRBJ2-7; weak D call: TRBD1 (5 bases). Germline-derived CDR1 and CDR2 are LNHDA and SQIVND (reference sequence). CDR3 length: 14 residues. Deletions cut 5 bases from V and 1 base from J, with 12 bases between. CDR3 loop: CASSPGPLSYEQYF. The CDR3 DNA reads as TGTGCCAGTAGTCCAGGGCCCCTGTCCTACGAGCAGTACTTC.